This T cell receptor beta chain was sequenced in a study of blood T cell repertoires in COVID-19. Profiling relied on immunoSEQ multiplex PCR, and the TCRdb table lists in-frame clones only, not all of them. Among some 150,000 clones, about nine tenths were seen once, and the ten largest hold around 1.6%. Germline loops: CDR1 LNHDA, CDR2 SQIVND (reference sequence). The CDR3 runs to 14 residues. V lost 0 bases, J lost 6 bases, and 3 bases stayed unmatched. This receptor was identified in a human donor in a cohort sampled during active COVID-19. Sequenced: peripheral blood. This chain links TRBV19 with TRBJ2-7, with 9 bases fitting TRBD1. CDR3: CASSIDRDRAEQYF. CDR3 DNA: TGTGCCAGTAGTATAGATCGGGACAGGGCCGAGCAGTACTTC.